This T cell receptor beta chain was sequenced during a study of CD8 T cells in ankylosing spondylitis. There are many counts of this clonotype. Its antigen is as yet unknown. The CDR3 loop spans 13 amino acids. The germline CDR1 and CDR2 sequences are DFQATT and SNEGSKA (reference sequence). The germline V and J ends were trimmed by 3 bases and 1 base, with 9 bases remaining between them. For TCR beta, libraries came from quantitative 5'-RACE with molecular barcodes. TCRdb processed the 5' RACE reads anew with MiXCR; each CDR3 protein has one entry. The table lists 500,000 to 650,000 distinct CDR3 sequences, approximately 5.3% of them singletons. Findings and caveats of the study: In ankylosing spondylitis patients, matched synovial fluid reportedly showed significant enrichment of disease-linked clones. It appeared that ankylosing spondylitis blood was characterized by a TCR beta motif of seven or eight highly homologous variants. As for the disease-linked clones, they showed a CD8+ phenotype and occurred at relatively low frequencies in peripheral blood.

This sequence joins TRBV20-1 and TRBJ1-1, with D possibly being TRBD1 (5 bases). What was sequenced was blood, either unsorted or a sorted T cell fraction (not recorded which). This sequence was found in a male donor with ankylosing spondylitis. Here the CDR3 reads CSASRGGNTEAFF. CDR3 DNA: TGCAGTGCTAGTAGGGGCGGGAACACTGAAGCTTTCTTT.